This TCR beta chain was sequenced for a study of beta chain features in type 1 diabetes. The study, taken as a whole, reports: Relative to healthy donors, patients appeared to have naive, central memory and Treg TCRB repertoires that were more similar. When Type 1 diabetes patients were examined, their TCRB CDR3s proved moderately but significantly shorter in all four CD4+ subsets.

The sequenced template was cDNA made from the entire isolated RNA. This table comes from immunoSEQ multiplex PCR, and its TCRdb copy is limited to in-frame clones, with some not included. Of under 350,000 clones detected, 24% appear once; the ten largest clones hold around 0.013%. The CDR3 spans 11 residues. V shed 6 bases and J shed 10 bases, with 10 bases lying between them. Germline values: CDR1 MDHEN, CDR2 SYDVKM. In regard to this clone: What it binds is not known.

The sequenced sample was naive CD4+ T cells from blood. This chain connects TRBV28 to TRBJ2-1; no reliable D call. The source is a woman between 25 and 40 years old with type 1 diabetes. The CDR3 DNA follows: TGTGCCAGCAGGGAGCAGAGGGAGCAGTTCTTC. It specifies CASREQREQFF.